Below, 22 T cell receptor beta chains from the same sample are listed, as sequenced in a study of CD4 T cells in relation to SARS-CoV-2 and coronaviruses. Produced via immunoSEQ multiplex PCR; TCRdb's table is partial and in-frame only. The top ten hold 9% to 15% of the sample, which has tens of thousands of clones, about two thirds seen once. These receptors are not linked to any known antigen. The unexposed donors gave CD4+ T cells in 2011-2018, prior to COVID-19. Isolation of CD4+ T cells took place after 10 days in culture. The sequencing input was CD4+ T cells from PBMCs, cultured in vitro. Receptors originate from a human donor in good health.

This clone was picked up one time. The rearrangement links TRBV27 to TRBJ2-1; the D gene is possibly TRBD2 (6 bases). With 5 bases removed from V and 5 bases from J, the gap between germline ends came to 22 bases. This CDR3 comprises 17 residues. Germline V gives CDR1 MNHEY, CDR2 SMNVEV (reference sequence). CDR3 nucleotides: TGTGCCAGCAGTCAGACCCTCAGTGCGGGGCATAACAATGAGCAGTTCTTC. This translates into CASSQTLSAGHNNEQFF.

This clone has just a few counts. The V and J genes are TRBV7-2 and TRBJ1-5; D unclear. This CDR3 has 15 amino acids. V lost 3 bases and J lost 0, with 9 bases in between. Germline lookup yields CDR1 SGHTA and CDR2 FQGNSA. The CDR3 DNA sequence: TGTGCCAGCAGCTTGGCGGGCCATAGCAATCAGCCCCAGCATTTT. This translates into CASSLAGHSNQPQHF.

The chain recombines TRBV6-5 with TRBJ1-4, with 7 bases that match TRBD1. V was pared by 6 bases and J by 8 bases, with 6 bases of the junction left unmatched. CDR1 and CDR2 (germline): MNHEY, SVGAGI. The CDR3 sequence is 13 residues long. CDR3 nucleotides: TGTGCCAGCAGGGTCACAGGGGAGGAAAAACTGTTTTTT. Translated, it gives CASRVTGEEKLFF.

CDR3 amino acids: CASSLAGTGPETQYF. CDR3 bases: TGTGCCAGCAGCTTGGCCGGGACAGGGCCAGAGACCCAGTACTTC. The chain links TRBV5-4 to TRBJ2-5; 9 nucleotides line up with TRBD1. This CDR3 contains 15 residues. Trimming at V came to 0 bases and at J to 4 bases, leaving 4 bases not matched to a gene. Germline V gene data show CDR1 as SGHNT and CDR2 as YYREEE (reference sequence).

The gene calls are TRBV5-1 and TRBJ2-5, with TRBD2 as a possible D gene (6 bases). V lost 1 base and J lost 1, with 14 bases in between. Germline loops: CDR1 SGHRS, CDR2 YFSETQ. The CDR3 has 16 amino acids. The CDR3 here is CASSLRVAETQETQYF. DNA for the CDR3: TGCGCCAGCAGCTTGAGGGTAGCGGAGACCCAAGAGACCCAGTACTTC.

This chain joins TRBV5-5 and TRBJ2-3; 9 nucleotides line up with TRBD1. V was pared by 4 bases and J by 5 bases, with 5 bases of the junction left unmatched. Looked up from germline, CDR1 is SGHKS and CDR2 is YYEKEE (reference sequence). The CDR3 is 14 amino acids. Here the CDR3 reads CASSIQGAGDTQYF. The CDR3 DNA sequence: TGTGCCAGCAGCATACAGGGGGCAGGAGATACGCAGTATTTT.

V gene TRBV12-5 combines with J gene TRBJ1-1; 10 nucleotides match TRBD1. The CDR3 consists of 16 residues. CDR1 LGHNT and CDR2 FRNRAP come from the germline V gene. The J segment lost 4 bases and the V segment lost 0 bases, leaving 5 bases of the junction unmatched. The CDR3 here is CASGLVVGQGSTEAFF. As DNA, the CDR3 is TGTGCTAGTGGTTTGGTGGTGGGACAGGGGTCCACTGAAGCTTTCTTT. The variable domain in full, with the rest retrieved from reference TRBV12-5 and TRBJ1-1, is DARVTQTPRHKVTEMGQEVTMRCQPILGHNTVFWYRQTMMQGLELLAYFRNRAPLDDSGMPKDRFSAEMPDATLATLKIQPSEPRDSAVYFCASGLVVGQGSTEAFFGQGTRLTVV.

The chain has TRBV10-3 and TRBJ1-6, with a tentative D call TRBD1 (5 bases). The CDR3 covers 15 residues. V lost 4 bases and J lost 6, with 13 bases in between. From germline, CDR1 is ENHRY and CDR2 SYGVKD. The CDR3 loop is CAISVRGTSNSPLHF. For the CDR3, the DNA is TGTGCCATCAGTGTCCGCGGGACTTCTAATTCACCCCTCCACTTT.

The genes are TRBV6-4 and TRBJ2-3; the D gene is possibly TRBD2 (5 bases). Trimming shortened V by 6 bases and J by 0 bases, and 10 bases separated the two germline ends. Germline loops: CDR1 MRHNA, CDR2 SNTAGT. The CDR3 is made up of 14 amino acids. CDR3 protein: CASSETRSTDTQYF. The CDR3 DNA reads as TGTGCCAGCAGCGAAACTAGGAGCACAGATACGCAGTATTTT.

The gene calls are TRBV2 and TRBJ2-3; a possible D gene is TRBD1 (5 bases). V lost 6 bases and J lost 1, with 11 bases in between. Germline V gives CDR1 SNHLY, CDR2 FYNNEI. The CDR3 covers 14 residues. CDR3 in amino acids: CASRQGRGTDTQYF. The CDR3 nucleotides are TGTGCCAGCAGGCAGGGAAGAGGCACAGATACGCAGTATTTT. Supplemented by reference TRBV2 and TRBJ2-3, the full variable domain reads EPEVTQTPSHQVTQMGQEVILRCVPISNHLYFYWYRQILGQKVEFLVSFYNNEISEKSEIFDDQFSVERPDGSNFTLKIRSTKLEDSAMYFCASRQGRGTDTQYFGPGTRLTVL.

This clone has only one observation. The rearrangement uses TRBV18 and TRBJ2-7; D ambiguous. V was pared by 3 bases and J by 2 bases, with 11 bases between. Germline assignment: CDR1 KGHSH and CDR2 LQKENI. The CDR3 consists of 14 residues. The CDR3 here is CASSPPVLTYEQYF. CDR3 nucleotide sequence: TGTGCCAGCTCACCCCCAGTCCTGACCTACGAGCAGTACTTC.

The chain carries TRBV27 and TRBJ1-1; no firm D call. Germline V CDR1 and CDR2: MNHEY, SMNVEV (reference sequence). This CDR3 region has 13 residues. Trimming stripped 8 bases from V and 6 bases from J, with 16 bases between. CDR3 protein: CASGLVGVAEAFF. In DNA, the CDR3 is TGTGCCAGCGGCTTAGTAGGAGTCGCTGAAGCTTTCTTT.

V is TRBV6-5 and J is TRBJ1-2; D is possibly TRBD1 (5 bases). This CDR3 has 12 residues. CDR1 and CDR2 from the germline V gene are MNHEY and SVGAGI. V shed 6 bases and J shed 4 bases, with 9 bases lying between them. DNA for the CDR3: TGTGCCAGCAGACAGGATCCCTATGGCTACACCTTC. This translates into CASRQDPYGYTF.

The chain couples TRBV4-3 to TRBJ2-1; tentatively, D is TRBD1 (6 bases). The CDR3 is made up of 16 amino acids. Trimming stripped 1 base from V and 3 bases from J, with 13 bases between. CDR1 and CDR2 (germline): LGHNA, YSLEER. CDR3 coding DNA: TGCGCCAGCAGCCAAGTTGGGCAGGGGCGCTACAATGAGCAGTTCTTC. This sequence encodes CASSQVGQGRYNEQFF.

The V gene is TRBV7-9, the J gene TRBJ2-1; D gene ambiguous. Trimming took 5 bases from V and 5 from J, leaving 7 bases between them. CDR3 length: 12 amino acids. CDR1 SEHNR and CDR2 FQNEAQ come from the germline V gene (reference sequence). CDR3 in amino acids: CASSPRDNEQFF. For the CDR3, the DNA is TGTGCCAGCAGCCCTCGTGACAATGAGCAGTTCTTC.

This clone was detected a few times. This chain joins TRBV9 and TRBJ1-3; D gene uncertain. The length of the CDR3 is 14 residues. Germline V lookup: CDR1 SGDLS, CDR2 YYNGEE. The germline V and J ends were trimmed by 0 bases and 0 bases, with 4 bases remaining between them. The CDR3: CASSVGVSGNTIYF. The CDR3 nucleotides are TGTGCCAGCAGCGTAGGGGTCTCTGGAAACACCATATATTTT.

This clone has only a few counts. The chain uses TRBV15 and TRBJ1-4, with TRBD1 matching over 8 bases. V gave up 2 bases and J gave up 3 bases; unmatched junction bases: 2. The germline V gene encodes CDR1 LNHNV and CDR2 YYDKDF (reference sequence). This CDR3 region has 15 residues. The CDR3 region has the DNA TGTGCCACCAGCAGATCACAGGGGGCTAATGAAAAACTGTTTTTT. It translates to CATSRSQGANEKLFF.

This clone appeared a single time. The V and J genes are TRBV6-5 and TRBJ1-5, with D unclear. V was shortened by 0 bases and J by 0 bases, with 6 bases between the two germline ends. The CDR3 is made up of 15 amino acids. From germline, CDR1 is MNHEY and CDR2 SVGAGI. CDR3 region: CASSYSHNSNQPQHF. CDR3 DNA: TGTGCCAGCAGTTACTCCCATAATAGCAATCAGCCCCAGCATTTT.

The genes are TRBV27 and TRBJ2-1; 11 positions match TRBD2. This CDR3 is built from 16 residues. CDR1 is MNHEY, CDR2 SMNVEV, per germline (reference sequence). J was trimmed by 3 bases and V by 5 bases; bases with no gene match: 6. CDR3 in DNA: TGTGCCAGCAGTCCCTCCGGGACTAGCGGCTACAATGAGCAGTTCTTC. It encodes CASSPSGTSGYNEQFF.

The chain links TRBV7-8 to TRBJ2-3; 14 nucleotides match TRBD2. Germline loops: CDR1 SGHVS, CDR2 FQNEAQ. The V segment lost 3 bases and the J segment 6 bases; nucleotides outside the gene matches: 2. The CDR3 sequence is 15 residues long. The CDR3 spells CASSFGTSGSDTQYF. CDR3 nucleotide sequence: TGTGCCAGCAGCTTTGGGACTAGCGGGAGTGATACGCAGTATTTT.

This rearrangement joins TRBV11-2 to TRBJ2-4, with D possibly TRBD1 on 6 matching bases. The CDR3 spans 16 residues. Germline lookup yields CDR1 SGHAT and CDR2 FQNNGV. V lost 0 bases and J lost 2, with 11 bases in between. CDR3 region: CASSLDTGMTKNIQYF. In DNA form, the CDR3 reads TGTGCCAGCAGCTTAGATACAGGGATGACCAAAAACATTCAGTACTTC.

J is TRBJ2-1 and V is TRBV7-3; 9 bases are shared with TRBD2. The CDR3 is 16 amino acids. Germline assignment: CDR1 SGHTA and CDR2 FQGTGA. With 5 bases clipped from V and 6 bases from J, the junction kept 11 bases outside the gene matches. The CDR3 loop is CASSPLGLAGPNEQFF. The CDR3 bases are TGTGCCAGCAGCCCATTAGGGCTAGCGGGACCCAATGAGCAGTTCTTC.